The 11 T cell receptor beta chains below were found in one sample sequenced in a study of breast tumors, draining lymph nodes, adjacent tissues. Axillary draining lymph nodes of breast cancer patients supplied the node samples. Using its own MiXCR run on the multiplex PCR reads, TCRdb lists one record per CDR3 protein. The table records some 100,000 distinct CDR3 sequences, 20% to 25% of them present only once. Sequencing was performed on axillary lymph node tissue. The receptor set was obtained from a female donor with breast cancer. Some clones in this sample may be carry-over from other donors' samples.

Notes on this clonotype: Being one base from a much bigger clone, this may be a read error. J is TRBJ1-5 and V is TRBV6-1; no clear D. Trimming removed 4 bases from V and 4 bases from J, with 8 bases in between. Germline lookup yields CDR1 MNHNS and CDR2 SASEGT. This CDR3 comprises 13 residues. The CDR3 DNA is TGTGCCAGCAGTGGAAATAGGAATCAGCCCCAGCATTTT. Its protein is CASSGNRNQPQHF.

Note on this clonotype: One junction end does not reproduce the germline sequence, and a read error may be involved. The chain links TRBV9 to TRBJ2-1; 9 bases match TRBD2. The CDR3 has 15 residues. Looked up from germline, CDR1 is SGDLS and CDR2 is YYNGEE. The CDR3 nucleotides read TGTGCCAGCAGCGGTAGCGGGGGTCATTACAGTGAGCAGTTCTTC. Translating gives CASSGSGGHYSEQFF.

In its sample, this clonotype was seen many times. The genes are TRBV4-2 and TRBJ1-3, with a tentative D call TRBD1 (5 bases). CDR1 and CDR2 (germline): LGHNA, YNFKEQ. The CDR3 consists of 17 residues. The V gene lost 4 bases and the J gene lost 0 bases, with 16 bases spanning the gap. The CDR3 DNA reads as TGTGCCAGCAGCCTGGAGGGGAGGAGCTACTCTGGAAACACCATATATTTT. Protein sequence: CASSLEGRSYSGNTIYF.

This clonotype was seen repeatedly, ten times or more. This chain connects TRBV5-4 to TRBJ2-1, with D possibly matching TRBD2 (6 bases). Trimming left V 1 base short and J 7 bases short, with 9 bases between. The CDR3 extends over 13 amino acids. CDR1 and CDR2 from the germline V gene are SGHNT and YYREEE (reference sequence). CDR3 loop: CASSLYGGNEQFF. Written as DNA, the CDR3 is TGTGCCAGCAGCTTGTATGGGGGGAATGAGCAGTTCTTC.

V gene TRBV3-1 combines with J gene TRBJ2-2; 7 nucleotides line up with TRBD2. V shed 4 bases, J shed 5 bases, and the junction held 7 bases outside the gene matches. Germline V gene data show CDR1 as LGHDT and CDR2 as YNNKEL (reference sequence). CDR3 length: 15 residues. CDR3 sequence (DNA): TGTGCCAGCAGCCGGACTAGGGGCGGGACCGGGGAGCTGTTTTTT. Translated, it gives CASSRTRGGTGELFF.

This clonotype was picked up many times. V usage is TRBV2 and J usage is TRBJ1-3, with 8 bases lining up with TRBD1. The CDR3 has 16 residues. V dropped 5 bases and J dropped 0; count of bases not matched to a gene: 6. Germline CDR1 and CDR2: SNHLY and FYNNEI. As DNA, the CDR3 is TGTGCCAGCAGTTGGGACAGGCCGGGCTCTGGAAACACCATATATTTT. Its translation: CASSWDRPGSGNTIYF.

This clonotype was observed many times. The chain combines TRBV20-1 with TRBJ2-2; D not certain. The CDR3 spans 14 residues. Per germline, CDR1 DFQATT and CDR2 SNEGSKA (reference sequence). The V end was cut by 3 bases, the J end by 3 bases, with 11 bases between. CDR3 loop: CSASSGSHTGELFF. CDR3 nucleotide sequence: TGCAGTGCTAGTTCCGGGTCCCACACCGGGGAGCTGTTTTTT.

This clonotype was seen ten or more times. V gene TRBV5-1 combines with J gene TRBJ2-7, with D tentatively TRBD1 or TRBD2 (5 bases each). The germline gives CDR1 SGHRS, CDR2 YFSETQ. V gave up 5 bases and J gave up 6 bases, with 18 bases separating them. The CDR3 is made up of 14 amino acids. The CDR3 sequence: CASREGTSTGEQYF. DNA for the CDR3: TGCGCCAGCAGAGAGGGGACCAGTACGGGCGAGCAGTACTTC.

The chain joins TRBV27 to TRBJ2-3, with D perhaps matching TRBD1 or TRBD2 (5 bases each). Trimming took 4 bases from V and 1 from J, leaving 6 bases between them. The CDR3 has 13 amino acids. From germline, CDR1 is MNHEY and CDR2 SMNVEV (reference sequence). The CDR3, as DNA: TGTGCCAGCAGTTGGGACCGCACAGATACGCAGTATTTT. Amino acid sequence: CASSWDRTDTQYF.

This clonotype was observed many times. The V and J genes are TRBV30 and TRBJ1-5, with D possibly matching TRBD1 (6 bases). Germline CDR1 GTSNPN, CDR2 SVGIG (reference sequence). V was shortened by 0 bases and J by 2 bases, with 8 bases between the two germline ends. The CDR3 sequence is 14 residues long. CDR3 protein: CAWSVGGGNQPQHF. The CDR3 DNA sequence: TGTGCCTGGAGTGTAGGGGGTGGCAATCAGCCCCAGCATTTT.

Many counts were recorded for this clonotype. The germline gene is not matched at one end of the junction; a read error may be the cause. This rearrangement joins TRBV2 to TRBJ1-6; 9 bases are a match to TRBD1. There are 14 residues in the CDR3. Germline V lookup: CDR1 SNHLY, CDR2 FYNNEI. CDR3 bases: TGCAATTCGAGAACAGGGGGCCCTAATTCACCCCTCCACTTT. It translates to CNSRTGGPNSPLHF.